This TCR beta chain was recovered during a study of a mutant IDH1 vaccine in newly diagnosed glioma. V gave up 2 bases and J gave up 4 bases; unmatched junction bases: 4. Per germline, CDR1 MNHEY and CDR2 SVGAGI. The CDR3 totals 14 residues. Time point in this sample: baseline, week 1 (first vaccination visit). Documented treatment: pre-vaccination baseline after standard-of-care therapy. Sequencing was performed with immunoSEQ multiplex PCR; in TCRdb, only in-frame clones are kept and a portion is missing. The sample has around 24,000 clones; just over 90% are singletons. Sequencing used PBMCs, obtained from a glioma patient treated with radiotherapy, temozolomide or both. This chain joins TRBV6-5 and TRBJ2-5, with 7 bases aligning to TRBD1. The sequence derives from a man aged 30 to 45 with glioma. CDR3 nucleotide sequence: TGTGCCAGCAGTTACAGGGACAGTCGAGAGACCCAGTACTTC. It is translated as CASSYRDSRETQYF.